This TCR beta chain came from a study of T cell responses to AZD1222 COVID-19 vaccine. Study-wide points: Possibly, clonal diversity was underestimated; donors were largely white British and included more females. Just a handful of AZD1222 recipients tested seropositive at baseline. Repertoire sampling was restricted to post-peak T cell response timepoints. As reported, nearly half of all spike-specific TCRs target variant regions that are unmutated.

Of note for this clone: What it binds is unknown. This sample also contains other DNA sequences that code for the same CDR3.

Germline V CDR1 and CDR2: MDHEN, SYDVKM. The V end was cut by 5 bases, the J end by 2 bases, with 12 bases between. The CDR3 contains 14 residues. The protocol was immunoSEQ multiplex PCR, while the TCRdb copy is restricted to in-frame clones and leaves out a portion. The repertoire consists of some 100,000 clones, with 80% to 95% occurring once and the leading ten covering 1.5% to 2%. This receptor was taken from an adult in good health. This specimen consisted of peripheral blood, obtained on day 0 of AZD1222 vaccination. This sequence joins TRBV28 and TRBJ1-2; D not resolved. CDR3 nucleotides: TGTGCCAGCAGTCTAGGAGACCTAAACTATGGCTACACCTTC. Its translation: CASSLGDLNYGYTF.